The present TCR beta chain was sequenced within a study of T cell responses to AZD1222 COVID-19 vaccine. V lost 7 bases, J lost 0 bases, and 16 bases lay in between. The CDR3 runs to 16 residues. Germline CDR1 LNHDA, CDR2 SQIVND (reference sequence). Sequencing used immunoSEQ multiplex PCR; TCRdb keeps in-frame clones, though not all of them. In the table there are more than 150,000 clones, approximately 92% of which are singletons. A note on this clone: Its specificity is unknown.

Study findings and constraints: It was only a handful of AZD1222 recipients who were seropositive at baseline. A mostly white British donor set with more females was recruited, and clonal diversity was possibly underestimated.

This chain connects TRBV19 to TRBJ1-5; D gene uncertain. The source was peripheral blood, collected on day 0 of AZD1222 vaccination. The sequence was obtained from an adult in good health. The CDR3 loop reads CASTRTPLNSNQPQHF. Written as DNA, the CDR3 is TGTGCCAGTACCCGGACGCCTTTGAATAGCAATCAGCCCCAGCATTTT.